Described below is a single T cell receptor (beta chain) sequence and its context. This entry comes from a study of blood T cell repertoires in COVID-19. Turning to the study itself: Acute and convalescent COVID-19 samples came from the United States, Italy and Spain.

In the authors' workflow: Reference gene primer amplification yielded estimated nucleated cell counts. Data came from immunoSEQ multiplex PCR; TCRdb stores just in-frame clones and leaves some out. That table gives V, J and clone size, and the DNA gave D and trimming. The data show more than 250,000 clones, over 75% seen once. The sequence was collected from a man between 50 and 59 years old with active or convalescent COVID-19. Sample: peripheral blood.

In DNA, the CDR3 is TGTGCCAGCAGCTTGGGAGGGCATGGAAACACCATATATTTT. Translation gives CASSLGGHGNTIYF. This sequence joins TRBV5-5 and TRBJ1-3; D gene uncertain. V was trimmed by 0 bases and J by 3 bases, leaving 7 bases between them. The CDR3 spans 14 residues. Germline CDR1 and CDR2: SGHKS and YYEKEE (reference sequence).